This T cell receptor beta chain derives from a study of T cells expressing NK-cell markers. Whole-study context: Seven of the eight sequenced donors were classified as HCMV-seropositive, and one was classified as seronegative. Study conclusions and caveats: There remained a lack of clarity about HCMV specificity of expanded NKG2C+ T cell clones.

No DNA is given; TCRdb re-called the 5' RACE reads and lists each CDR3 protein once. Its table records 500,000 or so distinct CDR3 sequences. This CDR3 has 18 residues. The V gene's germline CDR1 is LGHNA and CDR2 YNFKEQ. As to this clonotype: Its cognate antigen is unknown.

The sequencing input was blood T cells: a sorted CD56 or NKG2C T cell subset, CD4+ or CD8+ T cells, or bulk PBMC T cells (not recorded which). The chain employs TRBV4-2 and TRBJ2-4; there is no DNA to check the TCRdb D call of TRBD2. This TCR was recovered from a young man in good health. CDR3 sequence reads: CASSRGTSGGRGKNIQYF.